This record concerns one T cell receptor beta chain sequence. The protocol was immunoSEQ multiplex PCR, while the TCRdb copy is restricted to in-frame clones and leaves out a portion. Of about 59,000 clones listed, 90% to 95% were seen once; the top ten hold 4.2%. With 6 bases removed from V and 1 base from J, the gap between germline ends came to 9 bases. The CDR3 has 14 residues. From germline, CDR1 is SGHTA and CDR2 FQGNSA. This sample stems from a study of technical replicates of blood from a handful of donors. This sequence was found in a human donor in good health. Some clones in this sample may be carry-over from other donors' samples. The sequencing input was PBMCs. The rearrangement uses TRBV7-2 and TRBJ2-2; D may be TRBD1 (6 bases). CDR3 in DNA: TGTGCCAGCAGGCAGACAGGGAACACCGGGGAGCTGTTTTTT. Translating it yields CASRQTGNTGELFF.